This is a list of T cell receptor beta chains from one sample in a study of blood T cell repertoires in COVID-19. Clones were read by immunoSEQ multiplex PCR, and TCRdb kept only the in-frame ones, dropping some. The data contain 250,000 to 300,000 clones, approximately 85% of them singletons. Sequenced: PBMCs or T cells enriched from blood (not recorded which). These receptor sequences come from a woman aged 45 to 65 who had recovered from COVID-19. Each CDR3 is given with its conserved first and last residue. D genes are given only for firm matches. Clone size is not always given. Where it is, it says once, few, many or a class for expanded clones.

D: TRBD2; J: TRBJ2-1; V: TRBV10-1; size: -; CDR3: CASSAWGTTSYNEQFF; DNA: TGCGCCAGCAGTGCCTGGGGGACTACCAGCTACAATGAGCAGTTCTTC
D: TRBD1; J: TRBJ2-7; V: TRBV12-3/TRBV12-4; size: -; CDR3: CASSLRGQNEQYF; DNA: TGTGCCAGCAGTTTAAGGGGACAGAACGAGCAGTACTTC
D: TRBD2; J: TRBJ2-1; V: TRBV29-1; size: -; CDR3: CSVGILAVAAQFF; DNA: TGCAGCGTTGGAATTCTAGCGGTTGCTGCGCAGTTCTTC
D: TRBD2; J: TRBJ2-1; V: TRBV5-1; size: -; CDR3: CASSSLLAGSYNEQFF; DNA: TGCGCCAGCAGCTCCCTCCTAGCGGGGTCCTACAATGAGCAGTTCTTC
D: -; J: TRBJ1-5; V: TRBV28; size: -; CDR3: CASSLSAAGDQPQHF; DNA: TGTGCCAGCAGTTTATCGGCAGCAGGGGACCAGCCCCAGCATTTT
D: TRBD1; J: TRBJ1-2; V: TRBV19; size: -; CDR3: CASEDRDRGNYGYTF; DNA: TGTGCCAGTGAAGACAGGGACAGGGGGAACTATGGCTACACCTTC
D: TRBD2; J: TRBJ2-1; V: TRBV2; size: -; CDR3: CASSEALTSGRNSYNEQFF; DNA: TGTGCCAGCAGTGAAGCGCTTACTAGCGGGAGAAACTCCTACAATGAGCAGTTCTTC
D: TRBD2; J: TRBJ2-7; V: TRBV2; size: once; CDR3: CASNRVGLATYEQYF; DNA: TGTGCCAGCAACAGGGTTGGACTAGCGACTTACGAGCAGTACTTC
D: -; J: TRBJ2-1; V: TRBV3-1/TRBV3-2; size: -; CDR3: CASSHRLTGDEQFF; DNA: TGTGCCAGCAGCCATCGGTTAACCGGAGATGAGCAGTTCTTC
D: TRBD1; J: TRBJ2-5; V: TRBV3-1/TRBV3-2; size: -; CDR3: CASSQAEDRQETQYF; DNA: TGTGCCAGCAGCCAAGCCGAGGACAGGCAAGAGACCCAGTACTTC
D: -; J: TRBJ2-7; V: TRBV7-8; size: once; CDR3: CASSVLLGYEQYF; DNA: TGTGCCAGCAGCGTCTTACTAGGGTACGAGCAGTACTTC
D: TRBD2; J: TRBJ2-5; V: TRBV19; size: -; CDR3: CASSQRGRDETQYF; DNA: TGTGCCAGTAGCCAGCGGGGCAGGGACGAGACCCAGTACTTC
D: -; J: TRBJ2-1; V: TRBV9; size: -; CDR3: CASSVDNTYNEQFF; DNA: TGTGCCAGCAGCGTAGACAACACCTACAATGAGCAGTTCTTC
D: TRBD1; J: TRBJ1-1; V: TRBV28; size: -; CDR3: CASRPGQMNTEAFF; DNA: TGTGCCAGCAGGCCGGGACAGATGAACACTGAAGCTTTCTTT
D: TRBD2; J: TRBJ2-7; V: TRBV10-1; size: -; CDR3: CASSDGGSLYEQYF; DNA: TGCGCCAGCAGTGACGGGGGGAGCCTATACGAGCAGTACTTC
D: -; J: TRBJ1-5; V: TRBV12-3/TRBV12-4; size: -; CDR3: CASIPQHF; DNA: TGTGCCAGCATCCCGCAGCATTTT
D: TRBD2; J: TRBJ2-1; V: TRBV5-1; size: -; CDR3: CASSLFSGSSGTHEQFF; DNA: TGCGCCAGCAGCTTGTTTAGCGGGAGTAGTGGGACCCATGAGCAGTTCTTC
D: -; J: TRBJ1-4; V: TRBV28; size: -; CDR3: CASRSPYEKLFF; DNA: TGTGCCAGCAGAAGCCCGTATGAAAAACTGTTTTTT
D: -; J: TRBJ2-3; V: TRBV19; size: -; CDR3: CASSATGTDTQYF; DNA: TGTGCCAGTAGTGCGACAGGCACAGATACGCAGTATTTT
D: -; J: TRBJ1-1; V: TRBV27; size: -; CDR3: CASSSLQGFF; DNA: TGTGCCAGCAGTAGCCTACAGGGTTTCTTT
D: -; J: TRBJ2-1; V: TRBV18; size: -; CDR3: CASSPGRGSYNEQFF; DNA: TGTGCCAGCTCACCAGGAAGGGGGAGCTACAATGAGCAGTTCTTC
D: TRBD1; J: TRBJ2-7; V: TRBV7-9; size: -; CDR3: CASSSTGGRYEQYF; DNA: TGTGCCAGCAGCTCGACAGGGGGCCGGTACGAGCAGTACTTC
D: TRBD1; J: TRBJ2-7; V: TRBV7-9; size: -; CDR3: CASSPGQGEFYEQYF; DNA: TGTGCCAGCTCTCCAGGACAGGGTGAGTTCTACGAGCAGTACTTC
D: TRBD1; J: TRBJ2-7; V: TRBV7-8; size: -; CDR3: CASSPGTGGFYEQYF; DNA: TGTGCCAGCAGCCCAGGGACAGGGGGATTCTACGAGCAGTACTTC
D: -; J: TRBJ2-1; V: TRBV12-5; size: -; CDR3: CASGLGLENNEQFF; DNA: TGTGCTAGTGGTTTGGGACTGGAAAACAATGAGCAGTTCTTC
D: -; J: TRBJ1-4; V: TRBV14; size: -; CDR3: CASSQRGAEKLFF; DNA: TGTGCCAGCAGCCAACGGGGAGCCGAAAAACTGTTTTTT
D: -; J: TRBJ2-5; V: TRBV3-1/TRBV3-2; size: -; CDR3: CASSQGSGRGETQYF; DNA: TGTGCCAGCAGCCAAGGATCGGGGCGGGGAGAGACCCAGTACTTC
D: TRBD1; J: TRBJ1-1; V: TRBV28; size: -; CDR3: CASSFGTGTFAAFF; DNA: TGTGCCAGCAGTTTCGGGACAGGTACATTTGCAGCTTTCTTT
D: -; J: TRBJ1-3; V: TRBV19; size: -; CDR3: CASMEQGLSGNTIYF; DNA: TGTGCCAGTATGGAACAGGGTCTCTCTGGAAACACCATATATTTT
D: -; J: TRBJ2-7; V: TRBV19; size: -; CDR3: CASSWWGGSYEQYF; DNA: TGTGCCAGTAGTTGGTGGGGAGGCTCCTACGAGCAGTACTTC
D: TRBD2; J: TRBJ2-1; V: TRBV9; size: -; CDR3: CASSVGSPAGEEIYNEQFF; DNA: TGTGCCAGCAGCGTGGGCAGTCCAGCGGGAGAAGAAATCTACAATGAGCAGTTCTTC
D: -; J: TRBJ1-1; V: TRBV27; size: -; CDR3: CASSFGEGTEAFF; DNA: TGTGCCAGCAGTTTCGGGGAGGGAACTGAAGCTTTCTTT
D: -; J: TRBJ1-5; V: TRBV28; size: -; CDR3: CASSSGQYSNQPQHF; DNA: TGTGCCAGCAGTTCCGGACAGTATAGCAATCAGCCCCAGCATTTT
D: -; J: TRBJ2-3; V: TRBV7-6; size: -; CDR3: CASTTAGYTDTQYF; DNA: TGTGCCAGCACCACGGCGGGGTACACAGATACGCAGTATTTT
D: -; J: TRBJ2-1; V: TRBV12-3/TRBV12-4; size: -; CDR3: CASSLIGLAEQFF; DNA: TGTGCCAGCAGTTTAATCGGTCTAGCTGAGCAGTTCTTC
D: -; J: TRBJ1-1; V: TRBV28; size: -; CDR3: CASRAGSASNTEAFF; DNA: TGTGCCAGCAGGGCGGGGTCCGCTTCCAACACTGAAGCTTTCTTT
D: -; J: TRBJ2-5; V: TRBV5-1; size: -; CDR3: CASSLSTVRETQYF; DNA: TGCGCCAGCAGCTTGTCGACAGTCCGAGAGACCCAGTACTTC
D: -; J: TRBJ1-1; V: TRBV18; size: -; CDR3: CASSPVQFMNTEAFF; DNA: TGTGCCAGCTCACCAGTACAATTCATGAACACTGAAGCTTTCTTT
D: -; J: TRBJ2-3; V: TRBV5-4; size: once; CDR3: CASSSSTDTQYF; DNA: TGTGCCAGCAGCTCGAGCACAGATACGCAGTATTTT
D: TRBD1; J: TRBJ2-7; V: TRBV5-5; size: -; CDR3: CASSLGDRGEQYF; DNA: TGTGCCAGCAGCTTGGGGGACAGAGGGGAGCAGTACTTC
D: TRBD2; J: TRBJ2-1; V: TRBV5-1; size: -; CDR3: CASSLDPSGYNEQFF; DNA: TGCGCCAGCAGCTTGGATCCTAGCGGCTACAATGAGCAGTTCTTC
D: -; J: TRBJ2-7; V: TRBV3-1/TRBV3-2; size: -; CDR3: CASSATRGGTGEQYF; DNA: TGTGCCAGCAGCGCCACACGGGGCGGGACGGGCGAGCAGTACTTC